A selection of T cell receptor beta chains follows, all from one sample in a study of CD8 T cells in Susac syndrome. MiXCR, run by TCRdb on the immunoSEQ multiplex PCR reads, gives a single entry per CDR3 protein. Altogether approximately 120,000 distinct CDR3 sequences are present, approximately 91% being singletons, with the ten largest covering about 0.14%. The sample consisted of CD4+ T cells from PBMCs. All receptors come from a human donor in good health. The CDR3 runs from the conserved cysteine through the conserved F or W. A D gene is named only where the DNA matches it firmly. Clone size is not always given. Where it is, it says once, few, many or a class for expanded clones.

v_gene	j_gene	d_gene	abundance	CDR3aa	CDR3nt
TRBV5-1	TRBJ2-3	TRBD1	.	CASRNRDRSSPDTQYF	TGCGCCAGCAGGAACCGGGACAGGTCGAGTCCAGATACGCAGTATTTT
TRBV12-3/TRBV12-4	TRBJ1-1	.	.	CASSHGGLNTEAFF	TGTGCCAGCAGTCACGGGGGATTGAACACTGAAGCTTTCTTT
TRBV4-1	TRBJ1-5	TRBD1	.	CASSEETGIANQPQHF	TGCGCCAGCAGCGAGGAGACAGGGATTGCCAATCAGCCCCAGCATTTT
TRBV29-1	TRBJ1-1	.	.	CSVGGDTEAFF	TGCAGCGTTGGGGGCGACACTGAAGCTTTCTTT
TRBV10-3	TRBJ2-5	.	.	CAIRTAGETQYF	TGTGCCATCCGAACGGCGGGAGAGACCCAGTACTTC
TRBV4-3	TRBJ1-1	.	.	CASSQDWATTNTEAFF	TGCGCCAGCAGCCAAGATTGGGCCACAACGAACACTGAAGCTTTCTTT
TRBV19	TRBJ1-3	.	.	CASSTAQGSGNTIYF	TGTGCCAGTTCTACCGCTCAGGGGTCTGGAAACACCATATATTTT
TRBV10-3	TRBJ1-2	.	.	CAISGQPNYGYTF	TGTGCCATCAGTGGACAGCCCAACTATGGCTACACCTTC
TRBV9	TRBJ2-3	.	.	CASSVAAIAADTQYF	TGTGCCAGCAGCGTAGCGGCGATAGCGGCGGATACGCAGTATTTT
TRBV7-2	TRBJ2-7	.	.	CASSPVLDNYEQYF	TGTGCCAGCAGCCCGGTACTAGATAACTACGAGCAGTACTTC
TRBV21-1	TRBJ1-1	.	.	CAGGPTVQNTNTEAFF	TGTGCCGGGGGCCCTACCGTTCAGAACACGAACACTGAAGCTTTCTTT
TRBV12-3/TRBV12-4	TRBJ2-3	.	.	CASSFPNTDTQYF	TGTGCCAGCAGTTTCCCTAACACAGATACGCAGTATTTT
TRBV20-1	TRBJ2-7	TRBD2	.	CSAPSGEGFYEQYF	TGCAGTGCTCCGTCGGGGGAGGGCTTTTACGAGCAGTACTTC
TRBV29-1	TRBJ2-1	.	.	CSVEDVTINEQFF	TGCAGCGTTGAAGATGTGACGATCAATGAGCAGTTCTTC
TRBV6-2/TRBV6-3	TRBJ2-4	TRBD1	.	CASRGTGGSTGKNIQYF	TGTGCCAGCAGAGGGACAGGGGGCTCTACGGGCAAAAACATTCAGTACTTC
TRBV9	TRBJ1-5	.	.	CASSIGSNQPQHF	TGTGCCAGCAGCATCGGGAGCAATCAGCCCCAGCATTTT
TRBV20-1	TRBJ1-2	.	.	CSARVTGTGGYTF	TGCAGTGCTAGAGTTACAGGGACGGGTGGCTACACCTTC
TRBV6-5	TRBJ1-2	TRBD1	.	CASRPGQGVGGYTF	TGTGCCAGCAGACCAGGCCAGGGGGTCGGTGGCTACACCTTC
TRBV6-5	TRBJ1-6	TRBD1	.	CASSYGTGRSPLHF	TGTGCCAGCAGTTACGGGACAGGGCGTTCACCCCTCCACTTT
TRBV7-9	TRBJ1-5	.	.	CASSFLQNQPQHF	TGTGCCAGCAGCTTTCTTCAGAATCAGCCCCAGCATTTT
TRBV6-5	TRBJ2-7	TRBD1	.	CASSYSRDSQNYEQYF	TGTGCCAGCAGTTACTCCCGGGACAGCCAAAATTACGAGCAGTACTTC
TRBV29-1	TRBJ2-2	.	few	CSVPGDTGELFF	TGCAGCGTTCCCGGGGACACCGGGGAGCTGTTTTTT